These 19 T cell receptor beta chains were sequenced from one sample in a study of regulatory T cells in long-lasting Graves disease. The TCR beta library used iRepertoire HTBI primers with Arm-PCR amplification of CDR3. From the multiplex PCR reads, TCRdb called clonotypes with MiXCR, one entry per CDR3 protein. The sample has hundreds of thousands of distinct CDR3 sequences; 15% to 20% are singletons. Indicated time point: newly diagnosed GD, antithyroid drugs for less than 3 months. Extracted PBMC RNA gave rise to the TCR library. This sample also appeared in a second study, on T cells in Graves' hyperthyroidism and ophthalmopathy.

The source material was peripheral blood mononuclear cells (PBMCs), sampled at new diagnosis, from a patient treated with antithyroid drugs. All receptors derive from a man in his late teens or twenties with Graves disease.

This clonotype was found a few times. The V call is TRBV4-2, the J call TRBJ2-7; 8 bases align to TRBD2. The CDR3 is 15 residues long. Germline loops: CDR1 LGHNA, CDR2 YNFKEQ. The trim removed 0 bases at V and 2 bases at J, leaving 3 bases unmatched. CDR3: CASSQEVAGPYEQYF. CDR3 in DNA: TGTGCCAGCAGCCAAGAGGTAGCGGGACCCTACGAGCAGTACTTC.

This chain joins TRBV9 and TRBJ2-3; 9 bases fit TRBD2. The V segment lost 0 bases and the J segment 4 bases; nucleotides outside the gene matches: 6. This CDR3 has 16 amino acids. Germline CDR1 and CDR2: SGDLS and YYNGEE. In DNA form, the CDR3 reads TGTGCCAGCAGCGTAGAGGCGGGAGGGCCTCCAGATACGCAGTATTTT. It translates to CASSVEAGGPPDTQYF.

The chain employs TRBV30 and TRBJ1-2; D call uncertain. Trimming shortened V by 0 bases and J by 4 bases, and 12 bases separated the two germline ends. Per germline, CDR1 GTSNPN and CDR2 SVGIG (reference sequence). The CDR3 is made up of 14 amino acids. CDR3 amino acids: CAWSVGQVTYGYTF. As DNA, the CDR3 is TGTGCCTGGAGTGTAGGGCAAGTTACCTATGGCTACACCTTC.

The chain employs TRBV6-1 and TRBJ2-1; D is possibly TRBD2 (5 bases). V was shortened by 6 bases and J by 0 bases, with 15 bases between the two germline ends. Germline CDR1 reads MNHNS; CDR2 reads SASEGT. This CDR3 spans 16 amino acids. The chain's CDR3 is CASSRESERSYNEQFF. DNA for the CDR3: TGTGCCAGCAGCCGGGAATCAGAGCGCTCCTACAATGAGCAGTTCTTC.

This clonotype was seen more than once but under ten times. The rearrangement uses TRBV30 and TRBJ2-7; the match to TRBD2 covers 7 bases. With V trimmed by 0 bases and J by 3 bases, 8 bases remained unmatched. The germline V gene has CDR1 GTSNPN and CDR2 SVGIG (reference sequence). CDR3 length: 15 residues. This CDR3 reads CAWSVYRGSNYEQYF. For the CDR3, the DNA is TGTGCCTGGAGTGTATATCGCGGGAGTAACTACGAGCAGTACTTC.

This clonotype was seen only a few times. CDR3 protein: CASSSLPGLAVHNEQFF. CDR3 bases: TGTGCCAGCAGCTCTCTCCCCGGACTAGCGGTACACAATGAGCAGTTCTTC. The V call is TRBV11-2, the J call TRBJ2-1; TRBD2 aligns across 10 bases. CDR3 length equals 17 residues. Unmatched junction bases numbered 11, after V lost 4 bases and J lost 5 bases. CDR1 is SGHAT and CDR2 is FQNNGV in the germline V gene.

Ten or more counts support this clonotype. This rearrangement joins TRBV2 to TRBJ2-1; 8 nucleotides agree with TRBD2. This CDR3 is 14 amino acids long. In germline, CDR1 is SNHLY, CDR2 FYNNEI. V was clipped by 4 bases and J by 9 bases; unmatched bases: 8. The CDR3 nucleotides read TGTGCCAGCAGTGCGGGAGGGCCGACGGTTGAGCAGTTCTTC. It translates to CASSAGGPTVEQFF.

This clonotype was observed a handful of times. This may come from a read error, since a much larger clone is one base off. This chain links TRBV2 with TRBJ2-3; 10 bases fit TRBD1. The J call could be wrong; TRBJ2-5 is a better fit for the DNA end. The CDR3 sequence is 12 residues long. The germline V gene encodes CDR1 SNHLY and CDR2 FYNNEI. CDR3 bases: TGTGCCAGCATTGAAAGGGACAGGGGCCAGTACTTC. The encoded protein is CASIERDRGQYF.

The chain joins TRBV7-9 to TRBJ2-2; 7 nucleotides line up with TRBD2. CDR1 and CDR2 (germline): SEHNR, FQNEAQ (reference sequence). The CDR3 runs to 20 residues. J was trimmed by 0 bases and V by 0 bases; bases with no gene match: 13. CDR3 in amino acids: CASSLAGLRAGPSNTGELFF. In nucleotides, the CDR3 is TGTGCCAGCAGCTTAGCTGGCCTTCGAGCGGGACCTTCGAACACCGGGGAGCTGTTTTTT.

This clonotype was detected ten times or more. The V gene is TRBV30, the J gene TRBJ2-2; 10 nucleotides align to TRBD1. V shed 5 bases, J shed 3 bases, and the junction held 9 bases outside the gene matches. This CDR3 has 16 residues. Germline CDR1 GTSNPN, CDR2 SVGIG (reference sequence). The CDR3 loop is CAWLKGGQGYTGELFF. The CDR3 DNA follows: TGTGCCTGGCTCAAGGGGGGACAGGGGTACACCGGGGAGCTGTTTTTT. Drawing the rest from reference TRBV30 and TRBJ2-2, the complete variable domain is SQTIHQWPATLVQPVGSPLSLECTVEGTSNPNLYWYRQAAGRGLQLLFYSVGIGQISSEVPQNLSASRPQDRQFILSSKKLLLSDSGFYLCAWLKGGQGYTGELFFGEGSRLTVL.

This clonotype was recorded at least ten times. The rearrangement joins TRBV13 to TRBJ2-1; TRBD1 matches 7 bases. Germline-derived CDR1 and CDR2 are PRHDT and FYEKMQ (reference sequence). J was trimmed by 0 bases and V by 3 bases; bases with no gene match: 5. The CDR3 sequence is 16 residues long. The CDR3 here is CASSFGTASSYNEQFF. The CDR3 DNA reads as TGTGCCAGCAGCTTTGGGACAGCAAGCTCCTACAATGAGCAGTTCTTC.

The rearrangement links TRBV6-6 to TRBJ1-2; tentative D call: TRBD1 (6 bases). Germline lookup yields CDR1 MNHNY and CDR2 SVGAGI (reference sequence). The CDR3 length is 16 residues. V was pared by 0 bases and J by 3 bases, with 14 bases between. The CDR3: CASSYSERGRDYGYTF. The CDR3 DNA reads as TGTGCCAGCAGTTACTCGGAACGGGGGCGAGACTATGGCTACACCTTC.

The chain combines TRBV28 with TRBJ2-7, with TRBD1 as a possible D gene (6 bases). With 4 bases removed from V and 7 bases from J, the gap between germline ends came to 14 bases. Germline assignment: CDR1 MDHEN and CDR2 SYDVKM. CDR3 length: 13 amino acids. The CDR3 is CASSYRVPFEQYF. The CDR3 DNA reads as TGTGCCAGCAGTTACAGGGTGCCTTTTGAGCAGTACTTC. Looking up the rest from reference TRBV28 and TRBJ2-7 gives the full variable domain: DVKVTQSSRYLVKRTGEKVFLECVQDMDHENMFWYRQDPGLGLRLIYFSYDVKMKEKGDIPEGYSVSREKKERFSLILESASTNQTSMYLCASSYRVPFEQYFGPGTRLTVT.

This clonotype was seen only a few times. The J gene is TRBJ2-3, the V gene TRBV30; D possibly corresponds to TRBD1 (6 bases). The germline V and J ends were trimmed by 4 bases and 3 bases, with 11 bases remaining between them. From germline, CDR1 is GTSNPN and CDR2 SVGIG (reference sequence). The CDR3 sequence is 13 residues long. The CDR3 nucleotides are TGTGCCTGGATCCGGACAGAAACAGATACGCAGTATTTT. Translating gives CAWIRTETDTQYF.

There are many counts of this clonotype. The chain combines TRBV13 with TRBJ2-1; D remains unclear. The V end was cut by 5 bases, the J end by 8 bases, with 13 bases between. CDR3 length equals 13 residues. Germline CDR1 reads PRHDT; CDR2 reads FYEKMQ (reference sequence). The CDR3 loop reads CASSPASSYEQFF. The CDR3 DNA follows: TGTGCCAGCAGCCCAGCCTCAAGCTATGAGCAGTTCTTC.

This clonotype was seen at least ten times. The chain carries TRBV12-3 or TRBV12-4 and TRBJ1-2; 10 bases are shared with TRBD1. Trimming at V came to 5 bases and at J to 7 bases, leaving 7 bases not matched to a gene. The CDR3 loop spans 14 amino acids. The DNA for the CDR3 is TGTGCCAGCAGTAGAAGACAGGGGGCACTTGGCTACACCTTC. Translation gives CASSRRQGALGYTF.

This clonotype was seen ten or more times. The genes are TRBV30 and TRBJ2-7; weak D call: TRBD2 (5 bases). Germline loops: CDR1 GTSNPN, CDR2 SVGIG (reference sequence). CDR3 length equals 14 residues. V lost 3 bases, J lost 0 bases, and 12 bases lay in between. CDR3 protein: CAWSQLVYSYEQYF. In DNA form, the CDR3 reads TGTGCCTGGAGCCAACTAGTCTACTCCTACGAGCAGTACTTC.

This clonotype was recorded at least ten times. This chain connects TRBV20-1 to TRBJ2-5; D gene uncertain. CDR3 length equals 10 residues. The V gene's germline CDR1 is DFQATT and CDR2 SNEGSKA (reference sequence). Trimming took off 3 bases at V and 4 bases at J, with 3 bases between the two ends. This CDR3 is CSARRETQYF. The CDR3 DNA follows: TGCAGTGCTAGGAGAGAGACCCAGTACTTC.

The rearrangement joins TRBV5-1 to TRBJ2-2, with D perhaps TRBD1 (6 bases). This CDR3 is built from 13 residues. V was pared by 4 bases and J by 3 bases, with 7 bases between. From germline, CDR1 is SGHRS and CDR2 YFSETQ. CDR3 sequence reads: CASSRQDTGELFF. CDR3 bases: TGCGCCAGCAGCCGACAGGACACCGGGGAGCTGTTTTTT.